This T cell receptor beta chain was captured in a study of a mutant IDH1 vaccine in newly diagnosed glioma (dated by TCRdb to the early 2020s). About the investigation overall: In the chemotherapy-containing groups, vaccination started alongside temozolomide cycles, whereas in patients who had radiotherapy alone it started 4-6 weeks after radiotherapy. Of the 30 to 35 treated patients, approximately 62% were male and approximately 38% were female, and a mean age of 40.4 years was recorded. Prior to enrollment, standard therapy consisting of radiotherapy alone, temozolomide alone, or radiochemotherapy with temozolomide had been administered to patients, with the combination being received by most patients. Visit V12 was the week-35 safety follow-up and visit V13 was the week-47 end of study. Peripheral blood was drawn at six visits: V03 (baseline), V05, V07, V10, V12 and V13. For exploratory analyses, longitudinal TCRB deep sequencing was carried out in more than 20 treated patients wherever samples were available.

Library preparation was by the immunoSEQ multiplex PCR assay. Following the manufacturer's protocol, the hsTCRB Kit was used to amplify rearranged TCR beta chain sequences. Sequencing of TCRB libraries was carried out on an Illumina MiSeq. The paper's data handling went like this. The proprietary platform of the kit vendor was used for demultiplexing, trimming and gene mapping. What TCRdb holds here is the immuneACCESS table cut down to in-frame rearrangements. Part of the clones is not present; checked against another copy, under half of the missing clones reflect an unresolved V gene, and the others are unexplained. V, J and clone size reflect that table, while D and trimming were determined from the DNA. The sample data list around 44,000 clones, and 65% to 85% of these were observed just once. The ten largest make up roughly 6.3% of the sample. Remarks on this clone: No cognate antigen has been identified for it. The input lacks base qualities; no much larger clone sits a single base away.

Paper-wide results and their limitations: Changes in the top peripheral T cell clonotypes picked up by TCRB sequencing did not appear to be linked to pseudoprogression. Vaccine-induced immune responses across multiple MHC alleles were detected in approximately 93% of patients. The authors noted that analyses of patient blood samples could not be reproduced because of sample limitations. PBMC samples for TCRB deep sequencing were selected based on availability.

The CDR3 sequence holds 14 residues, the cysteine and phenylalanine included. Only CDR3 DNA is held: 42 bases, read in frame from base 1. From the germline V gene, CDR1 is KGHSH and CDR2 is LQKENI. V and J are truncated by 3 bases and 3 bases respectively, leaving an intervening sequence of 8 bases. The time point label, read with the paper, signifies: week 35, safety follow-up. A 20-mer mutant IDH1 peptide at 300 micrograms in Montanide made up each vaccine dose, which was injected subcutaneously together with topical imiquimod. Patients were given eight vaccinations, in weeks 1, 3, 5, 7, 11, 15, 19 and 23, which matched visits V03 through V10. Newly diagnosed WHO grade 3 or 4 IDH1-mutant astrocytomas showing loss of nuclear ATRX were present in the donors. The samples were drawn from NOA16, a multicentre, single-arm, open-label phase I trial in Germany that tested a mutant IDH1 peptide vaccine in humans for the first time. Genomic DNA for TCRB sequencing was extracted from EDTA blood using the DNeasy Blood and Tissue Kit.

This TCR derives from a man in his forties with glioma. This chain is built from TRBV18 and TRBJ2-2; the D region may be TRBD1 or TRBD2, each matching 5 bases equally. The input for sequencing was PBMCs, taken from a glioma patient whose treatment included an IDH1 peptide vaccine. The DNA sequence is given as TGTGCCAGCTCACCCCGAGGGGACACCGGGGAGCTGTTTTTT. Translated, it gives CASSPRGDTGELFF.